A single sample is the source of the 32 T cell receptor beta chains below, sequenced in a study of blood T cell repertoires in COVID-19. The repertoire was sequenced with immunoSEQ multiplex PCR; TCRdb's copy has only in-frame clones and lacks some. The repertoire holds about 130,000 clones, with roughly four fifths as singletons. Sequenced: PBMCs or T cells enriched from blood (not recorded which). All receptors come from a man aged 50-59 years who had recovered from COVID-19.

The rearrangement uses TRBV30 and TRBJ1-2, with D tentatively TRBD1 (6 bases). Between the trimmed V and J ends, which lost 2 bases and 0 bases, there was a span of 10 bases. This CDR3 has 14 residues. Germline V CDR1 and CDR2: GTSNPN, SVGIG (reference sequence). For the CDR3, the DNA is TGTGCCTGGAGTTTCAGGACAGCTAACTATGGCTACACCTTC. Amino acids: CAWSFRTANYGYTF.

The chain recombines TRBV7-2 with TRBJ2-3, with 7 positions matching TRBD2. Germline V gives CDR1 SGHTA, CDR2 FQGNSA. This CDR3 spans 16 amino acids. J lost 2 bases, V lost 1 base, and 6 bases had no gene match. The CDR3 loop reads CASSLVGGGVTDTQYF. CDR3 DNA: TGTGCCAGCAGCTTAGTCGGCGGGGGAGTCACAGATACGCAGTATTTT.

The chain is built from TRBV6-4 and TRBJ2-1; 10 bases agree with TRBD2. CDR3 length: 16 residues. Germline assignment: CDR1 MRHNA and CDR2 SNTAGT. V was pared by 5 bases and J by 4 bases, with 8 bases of the junction left unmatched. CDR3 sequence (DNA): TGTGCCAGCAGTAAGATCTTAGCGGGGGGTTACAATGAGCAGTTCTTC. Its translation is CASSKILAGGYNEQFF.

The genes are TRBV5-1 and TRBJ2-1, with 8 bases fitting TRBD2. Germline V lookup: CDR1 SGHRS, CDR2 YFSETQ. J lost 8 bases, V lost 2 bases, and 9 bases had no gene match. This CDR3 has 15 amino acids. CDR3 coding DNA: TGCGCCAGCAGCTTCCGAACGGGGGGGCAGGATGAGCAGTTCTTC. It is translated as CASSFRTGGQDEQFF. The full variable domain, its missing parts supplied by reference TRBV5-1 and TRBJ2-1, is KAGVTQTPRYLIKTRGQQVTLSCSPISGHRSVSWYQQTPGQGLQFLFEYFSETQRNKGNFPGRFSGRQFSNSRSEMNVSTLELGDSALYLCASSFRTGGQDEQFFGPGTRLTVL.

The count of this clone is one. The chain combines TRBV24-1 with TRBJ1-4; possible D gene TRBD1, 5 bases. Germline CDR1 reads KGHDR; CDR2 reads SFDVKD. Trimming stripped 12 bases from V and 8 bases from J, with 18 bases between. The CDR3 consists of 13 residues. DNA for the CDR3: TGTGCCGCCGGGGGGGGAATCGGCGAAAAACTGTTTTTT. Its protein is CAAGGGIGEKLFF.

This clone was recorded a few times. The genes are TRBV12-3 or TRBV12-4 and TRBJ1-2; TRBD1 aligns across 7 bases. The CDR3 sequence is 13 residues long. Losses at the gene ends were 5 bases for V and 6 bases for J; bases not matched to a gene: 6. The CDR3 coding sequence is TGTGCCAGCAGTCCGACAGGGAGCGATGGCTACACCTTC. Translating gives CASSPTGSDGYTF.

The chain links TRBV7-3 to TRBJ2-1, with D possibly matching TRBD2 (6 bases). Trimming pared 0 bases from V and 3 bases from J, leaving 15 bases between. Germline CDR1 SGHTA, CDR2 FQGTGA. CDR3 length: 17 residues. The CDR3 DNA sequence: TGTGCCAGCAGCTTAACTAATCAGGGACTTCGCTACAATGAGCAGTTCTTC. Translation: CASSLTNQGLRYNEQFF.

This clone appeared a single time. The V and J genes are TRBV23-1 and TRBJ1-1; maybe TRBD1 (6 bases). TRBV23-1 counts as an open reading frame of uncertain function. The CDR3 is 16 amino acids. V was clipped by 0 bases and J by 4 bases, with 15 bases between them. The CDR3 coding sequence is TGCGCCAGCAGTCAATCGAGGGCAGGGGTAAGCACTGAAGCTTTCTTT. It specifies CASSQSRAGVSTEAFF.

The V gene is TRBV7-2, the J gene TRBJ1-1; 9 bases are shared with TRBD1. V dropped 4 bases and J dropped 4; count of bases not matched to a gene: 10. Germline lookup yields CDR1 SGHTA and CDR2 FQGNSA. The CDR3 contains 16 residues. The CDR3 sequence: CASSSGQGRGGTEAFF. CDR3 coding DNA: TGTGCCAGCAGCTCTGGACAGGGGAGGGGAGGCACTGAAGCTTTCTTT.

This CDR3 reads CASSQDRGRGANVLTF. CDR3 DNA sequence: TGCGCCAGCAGCCAAGACAGGGGCCGTGGGGCCAACGTCCTGACTTTC. This chain links TRBV4-3 with TRBJ2-6; tentatively, D is TRBD1 (6 bases). Trimming left V 0 bases short and J 3 bases short, with 9 bases between. This CDR3 is 16 amino acids long. Germline V lookup: CDR1 LGHNA, CDR2 YSLEER.

This chain uses TRBV27 with TRBJ1-4; 8 bases align to TRBD1. CDR1 is MNHEY, CDR2 SMNVEV, per germline (reference sequence). There are 13 residues in the CDR3. With V trimmed by 3 bases and J by 10 bases, 4 bases remained unmatched. This chain's CDR3 is CASSLDRAGKLFF. CDR3 in DNA: TGTGCCAGCAGTTTGGACAGGGCGGGAAAACTGTTTTTT.

The rearrangement uses TRBV5-4 and TRBJ1-5, with 7 bases identical to TRBD1. The CDR3 length is 16 residues. Per germline, CDR1 SGHNT and CDR2 YYREEE (reference sequence). V was pared by 1 base and J by 2 bases, with 6 bases of the junction left unmatched. CDR3 bases: TGTGCCAGCAGCTTGAGGGGGCCAGATGGCAATCAGCCCCAGCATTTT. It is translated as CASSLRGPDGNQPQHF.

The rearrangement joins TRBV18 to TRBJ2-1, with no clear D. The germline V gene has CDR1 KGHSH and CDR2 LQKENI. The V and J ends lost 3 bases and 6 bases respectively, with 6 bases between them. This CDR3 contains 12 residues. The CDR3 here is CASSPYGNEQFF. Written as DNA, the CDR3 is TGTGCCAGCTCACCGTACGGCAATGAGCAGTTCTTC. The full variable domain, with the rest looked up from reference TRBV18 and TRBJ2-1, is NAGVMQNPRHLVRRRGQEARLRCSPMKGHSHVYWYRQLPEEGLKFMVYLQKENIIDESGMPKERFSAEFPKEGPSILRIQQVVRGDSAAYFCASSPYGNEQFFGPGTRLTVL.

This clone has a single count. The rearrangement uses TRBV7-8 and TRBJ2-5, with 7 bases that match TRBD2. The CDR3 has 16 residues. V lost 6 bases and J lost 2; bases outside the gene matches: 12. Per germline, CDR1 SGHVS and CDR2 FQNEAQ. This CDR3 is CASSSRSGAAQETQYF. In nucleotides, the CDR3 is TGTGCCAGCAGTAGTCGAAGCGGGGCGGCACAAGAGACCCAGTACTTC.

V and J are TRBV6-2 or TRBV6-3 and TRBJ2-3; D gene uncertain. The V gene's germline CDR1 is MNHEY and CDR2 SVGEGT. Between the trimmed V and J ends, which lost 5 bases and 8 bases, there was a span of 14 bases. The CDR3 contains 13 residues. CDR3 DNA sequence: TGTGCCAGCAGTACAACTGGTTCAGGTACGCAGTATTTT. Its translation is CASSTTGSGTQYF.

The rearrangement uses TRBV11-2 and TRBJ1-2, with TRBD1 as a possible D gene (6 bases). Looked up from germline, CDR1 is SGHAT and CDR2 is FQNNGV. V gave up 3 bases and J gave up 6 bases, with 11 bases separating them. The CDR3 is made up of 13 amino acids. CDR3 nucleotide sequence: TGTGCCAGCAGCTTCGCAGGGGCGAATGGCTACACCTTC. Encoded protein: CASSFAGANGYTF.

The J gene is TRBJ1-2, the V gene TRBV30; D is perhaps TRBD1 (6 bases). CDR1 and CDR2 from the germline V gene are GTSNPN and SVGIG (reference sequence). With 0 bases removed from V and 3 bases from J, the gap between germline ends came to 14 bases. This CDR3 spans 15 amino acids. The CDR3 nucleotides are TGTGCCTGGAGTGTATCTGGGGGCGGTTACTATGGCTACACCTTC. Translating gives CAWSVSGGGYYGYTF.

The genes are TRBV6-2 or TRBV6-3 and TRBJ1-1; possibly TRBD1 for D (5 bases). CDR1 and CDR2 (germline): MNHEY, SVGEGT. The V and J ends lost 6 bases and 4 bases respectively, with 15 bases between them. This CDR3 is built from 14 residues. CDR3 loop: CASSPDRSRTEAFF. CDR3 bases: TGTGCCAGCAGCCCCGACAGATCCCGCACTGAAGCTTTCTTT.

J is TRBJ2-3 and V is TRBV7-3, with 8 nucleotides matching TRBD1. Germline V gene data show CDR1 as SGHTA and CDR2 as FQGTGA. Losses at the gene ends were 5 bases for V and 0 bases for J; bases not matched to a gene: 7. CDR3 size: 16 residues. The DNA for the CDR3 is TGTGCCAGCAGCCTCGAAGGGACAGGAAGCACAGATACGCAGTATTTT. Translating it yields CASSLEGTGSTDTQYF.

The chain carries TRBV3-1 (or the pseudogene TRBV3-2) and TRBJ1-5; D not certain. The germline gives CDR1 LGHDT, CDR2 YNNKEL (reference sequence). The CDR3 has 15 residues. The germline V and J ends were trimmed by 0 bases and 6 bases, with 12 bases remaining between them. CDR3: CASSQDAGVGQPQHF. The CDR3 nucleotides are TGTGCCAGCAGCCAAGATGCCGGGGTGGGTCAGCCCCAGCATTTT.

The V call is TRBV13, the J call TRBJ2-5; 10 nucleotides agree with TRBD1. V lost 3 bases to trimming and J lost 5 bases; unmatched junction nucleotides: 6. Looked up from germline, CDR1 is PRHDT and CDR2 is FYEKMQ (reference sequence). The CDR3 has 15 residues. The CDR3 DNA reads as TGTGCCAGCAGCTTTGGGACAGGGGCTGGGGAGACCCAGTACTTC. Protein product: CASSFGTGAGETQYF. The variable domain in full, with the rest retrieved from reference TRBV13 and TRBJ2-5, is AAGVIQSPRHLIKEKRETATLKCYPIPRHDTVYWYQQGPGQDPQFLISFYEKMQSDKGSIPDRFSAQQFSDYHSELNMSSLELGDSALYFCASSFGTGAGETQYFGPGTRLLVL.

J is TRBJ2-1 and V is TRBV6-5, with 7 bases aligning to TRBD2. The germline V gene encodes CDR1 MNHEY and CDR2 SVGAGI. CDR3 length: 16 amino acids. Losses at the gene ends were 0 bases for V and 8 bases for J; bases not matched to a gene: 10. The CDR3 is CASSYSAGGEGDEQFF. The CDR3 nucleotides read TGTGCCAGCAGTTACTCGGCCGGAGGGGAGGGCGATGAGCAGTTCTTC.

The chain recombines TRBV5-8 with TRBJ1-1; no reliable D call. CDR3 length equals 16 residues. The V gene's germline CDR1 is SGHTS and CDR2 YDEGEE. The V and J ends lost 1 base and 0 bases respectively, with 13 bases between them. The CDR3 is CASSLYRSGMNTEAFF. The CDR3 nucleotides read TGTGCCAGCAGCTTGTATCGGAGCGGAATGAACACTGAAGCTTTCTTT.

This sequence joins TRBV5-1 and TRBJ2-7; D is perhaps TRBD1 (6 bases). V was trimmed by 0 bases and J by 2 bases, leaving 12 bases between them. The germline CDR1 and CDR2 sequences are SGHRS and YFSETQ. The CDR3 contains 15 residues. CDR3 bases: TGCGCCAGCAGCTTGGCCGGGCAGGGGCCCTACGAGCAGTACTTC. It encodes CASSLAGQGPYEQYF.

The chain couples TRBV7-9 to TRBJ1-3; D ambiguous. With 1 base removed from V and 4 bases from J, the gap between germline ends came to 5 bases. The CDR3 covers 13 residues. In germline, CDR1 is SEHNR, CDR2 FQNEAQ (reference sequence). CDR3 in amino acids: CASSLEAGNTIYF. The CDR3 DNA reads as TGTGCCAGCAGCTTAGAAGCCGGAAACACCATATATTTT.

The CDR3 sequence is CASSYRVGNQPQHF. CDR3 sequence (DNA): TGTGCCAGCAGTTACAGGGTCGGCAATCAGCCCCAGCATTTT. The chain has TRBV28 and TRBJ1-5; maybe TRBD1 (6 bases). This CDR3 comprises 14 residues. The V end lost 4 bases, the J end lost 2 bases, and 9 bases lay between the germline ends. Germline CDR1 MDHEN, CDR2 SYDVKM.

The J gene is TRBJ1-2, the V gene TRBV12-3 or TRBV12-4, with 8 bases identical to TRBD1. The ends lost 4 bases at V and 8 bases at J; junction bases unmatched: 6. CDR3 length equals 13 residues. The CDR3 bases are TGTGCCAGCAGTTCCGACAGGGGTCACGGCTACACCTTC. Its protein product is CASSSDRGHGYTF.

Of note for this clone: Other DNA sequences in this sample translate to the same CDR3. The chain links TRBV18 to TRBJ2-4; 8 bases are shared with TRBD1. Germline V gene data show CDR1 as KGHSH and CDR2 as LQKENI. The J segment lost 7 bases and the V segment lost 2 bases, leaving 4 bases of the junction unmatched. The CDR3 is made up of 14 amino acids. This CDR3 reads CASSPGQGGNIQYF. In DNA, the CDR3 is TGTGCCAGCTCACCAGGACAGGGAGGCAACATTCAGTACTTC.

This rearrangement joins TRBV6-5 to TRBJ1-1; 7 bases line up with TRBD1. V shed 6 bases, J shed 2 bases, and the junction held 3 bases outside the gene matches. The length of the CDR3 is 13 residues. Germline V lookup: CDR1 MNHEY, CDR2 SVGAGI. Here the CDR3 reads CASRGTVNTEAFF. CDR3 bases: TGTGCCAGCAGGGGGACAGTCAACACTGAAGCTTTCTTT.

The rearrangement uses TRBV28 and TRBJ1-2; TRBD1 matches at 11 bases. V trimming: 10 bases; J trimming: 7 bases; junction bases outside the gene matches: 8. Germline V lookup: CDR1 MDHEN, CDR2 SYDVKM. CDR3 size: 13 residues. The chain's CDR3 is CATPGQGAFGYTF. The CDR3 bases are TGTGCCACCCCAGGACAGGGGGCCTTTGGCTACACCTTC.

The chain is built from TRBV6-1 and TRBJ1-6, with D unclear. CDR3 size: 13 residues. Germline V gene data show CDR1 as MNHNS and CDR2 as SASEGT. V was pared by 2 bases and J by 9 bases, with 8 bases between. The CDR3 DNA reads as TGTGCCAGCAGTGAACGTGATAGTTCACCCCTCCACTTT. This codes for CASSERDSSPLHF.

The chain is built from TRBV4-3 and TRBJ1-1; D is undetermined. This CDR3 spans 13 amino acids. Per the germline V gene, CDR1 is LGHNA and CDR2 is YSLEER. Trimming removed 1 base from V and 6 bases from J, with 9 bases in between. CDR3 sequence reads: CASSQGSGSEAFF. The CDR3 nucleotides read TGCGCCAGCAGCCAAGGATCGGGGTCTGAAGCTTTCTTT.